The rows below give T cell receptor beta chains drawn from one sample of a study of T cells in Graves' hyperthyroidism and ophthalmopathy. Each CDR3 protein is one row after TCRdb ran MiXCR on the multiplex PCR reads. There are 650,000 to 800,000 distinct CDR3 sequences in the sample; less than 45% occur only once, and approximately 6.8% lies in the top ten. Sequencing input: peripheral blood or thyroid tissue (not recorded which). The receptors were sampled from an adult man with Graves' disease, either hyperthyroidism or ophthalmopathy (not recorded which). Both conserved end residues are part of each CDR3. D genes are given only for firm matches. The size entry is marked missing in some rows and otherwise reads once, few, many or a size class.

clone size,V gene,J gene,D gene,CDR3 DNA,CDR3 protein
many,TRBV24-1,TRBJ1-4,NA,TGTGCCACCAGTGAAGGGCCACTAAATGAAAAACTGTTTTTT,CATSEGPLNEKLFF
NA,TRBV2,TRBJ2-7,NA,TGTGCCAGCACGCAGTCTTCCTACGAGCAGCACTTC,CASTQSSYEQHF
many,TRBV2,TRBJ1-1,NA,TGTGCCAGCAGAGGAGTAGGGGGGAGCACTGAAGCTTTCTTT,CASRGVGGSTEAFF
NA,TRBV29-1,TRBJ1-2,NA,TGCAGCTATGTCGAGGGTTATGGCTACACCTTC,CSYVEGYGYTF
NA,TRBV15,TRBJ2-5,TRBD1,TGTGCCACCCGACGGGACAGGGGGCGCGAGACCCAGTACTTC,CATRRDRGRETQYF
NA,TRBV7-9,TRBJ2-7,NA,TGCGCCAGCAGCCAAGCCTCTCAGAGCTCCTACGAGCAGTACTTC,CASSQASQSSYEQYF
NA,TRBV7-2,TRBJ1-2,NA,TGCGCCAGCAGCCAAGATTCGGTTTCTCATGGCTACACCTTC,CASSQDSVSHGYTF
few,TRBV9,TRBJ1-2,TRBD1,TGTGCCAGCAGTGGGGCAGGGGGGTACTATGGCTACACCTTC,CASSGAGGYYGYTF
many,TRBV7-9,TRBJ2-7,TRBD2,TGTGCCAGCCGAACCCTAGCGGACGAGCAGTACTTC,CASRTLADEQYF
NA,TRBV7-2,TRBJ1-3,NA,TGTGCCAGCAGCCAAGATCCAGCATTGGTCTCTGGAAACACCATATATTTT,CASSQDPALVSGNTIYF
many,TRBV15,TRBJ1-3,NA,TGTGCCACCAGTGGGACGTCCTCTGGAAACACCATATATTTT,CATSGTSSGNTIYF
few,TRBV2,TRBJ1-2,NA,TGTGCCAGCAGTCCCGTGCCGGGACAAGGAGGTTACACCTTC,CASSPVPGQGGYTF
NA,TRBV7-8,TRBJ2-5,TRBD2,TGTGCCAGCAGCTTGGGACTAGCGAAGACCCAGTACTTC,CASSLGLAKTQYF
NA,TRBV12-3/TRBV12-4,TRBJ2-7,NA,TGTGCCAGCAGTTTTAATCCAATCTACGAGCAGTACTTC,CASSFNPIYEQYF
NA,TRBV6-4,TRBJ2-5,TRBD2,TGTGCCAGCAGGACTAGCGGGAGTTATGAGACCCAGTACTTC,CASRTSGSYETQYF
NA,TRBV5-1,TRBJ1-3,NA,TGCGCCAGCAGCCCGGGACACACCATATATTTT,CASSPGHTIYF
few,TRBV10-3,TRBJ2-5,NA,TGTGCCAGCAGTTACTCCGCAGGGAAGACCCAGTACTTC,CASSYSAGKTQYF
many,TRBV5-6,TRBJ1-5,NA,TGTGCCAGCAGCTTGGACAGTAGCAATCAGCCCCAGCATTTT,CASSLDSSNQPQHF
NA,TRBV7-2,TRBJ2-5,NA,TGTGCCAGCAGCCAAGATCCGGGTTGGCAGCCCCAGTACTTC,CASSQDPGWQPQYF
many,TRBV2,TRBJ2-7,TRBD1,TGTGCCAGCAGTAGGACAGGGACCCGCGAGCAGTACTTC,CASSRTGTREQYF
NA,TRBV27,TRBJ1-5,NA,TGTGCCAGCAGTTTATCATCTGTAGGGCTGACCTTTAGCAATCAGCCCCAGCATTTT,CASSLSSVGLTFSNQPQHF
NA,TRBV5-1,TRBJ1-4,TRBD1,TGCGCCAGCAGCCACGGACAGGGGTTGCCTGAGGAAAAACTGTTTTTT,CASSHGQGLPEEKLFF
NA,TRBV9,TRBJ1-4,NA,TGTGCCAGCAGCGTGGAGAGACCTAATGAAAAACTGTTTTTT,CASSVERPNEKLFF
few,TRBV7-8,TRBJ1-3,NA,TGTGCCAGCAGCTTATGGATGAGGGGGGGGTCAGGAAACACCATATATTTT,CASSLWMRGGSGNTIYF
NA,TRBV7-9,TRBJ1-1,NA,TGTGCCAGCAGCTCACCAGGCGGGCGGAACACTGAAGCTTTCTTT,CASSSPGGRNTEAFF
NA,TRBV20-1,TRBJ1-1,NA,TGCAGTGCTAGAGATTTGGGCAGGAACACTGAAGCTTTCTTT,CSARDLGRNTEAFF
few,TRBV9,TRBJ2-5,NA,TGTGCCAGCAGCGTAGATAGTCGAAACCAAGAGACCCAGTACTTC,CASSVDSRNQETQYF
NA,TRBV12-3/TRBV12-4,TRBJ1-2,NA,TGTGCCAGCAGTTTAGGTGGGGTAAATGGCTACACCTTC,CASSLGGVNGYTF
NA,TRBV6-1,TRBJ2-3,NA,TGTGCCAGCAGTCTTCAGGACCAGACCACAGATACGCAGTATTTT,CASSLQDQTTDTQYF
few,TRBV7-9,TRBJ1-6,TRBD1,TGTGCTAGAGTAGGACAGGGGAATTCACCCCTCCACTTT,CARVGQGNSPLHF
NA,TRBV4-1,TRBJ1-2,NA,TGCGCCAGCAGCCAAGATTCGACCACCGGTGGCTACACCTTC,CASSQDSTTGGYTF